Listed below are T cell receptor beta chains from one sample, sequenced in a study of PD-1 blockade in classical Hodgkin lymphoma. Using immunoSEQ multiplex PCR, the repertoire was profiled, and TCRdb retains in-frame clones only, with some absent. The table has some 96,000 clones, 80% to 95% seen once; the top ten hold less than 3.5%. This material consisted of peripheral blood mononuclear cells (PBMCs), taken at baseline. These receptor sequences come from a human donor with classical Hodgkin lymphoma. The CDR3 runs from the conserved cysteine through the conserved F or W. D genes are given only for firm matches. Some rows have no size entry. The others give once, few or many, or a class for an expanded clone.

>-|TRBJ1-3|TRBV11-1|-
CASSLDPGRSGNTIYF
TGTGCCAGCAGCTTAGATCCAGGCCGCTCTGGAAACACCATATATTTT
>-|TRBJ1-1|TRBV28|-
CASSLRRGEAFF
TGTGCCAGCAGTTTAAGGCGGGGTGAAGCTTTCTTT
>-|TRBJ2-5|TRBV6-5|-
CASSLDRYQAQYF
TGTGCCAGCAGTTTAGACAGGTACCAAGCCCAGTACTTC
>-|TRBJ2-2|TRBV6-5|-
CASSYGGSNTGELFF
TGTGCCAGCAGTTATGGGGGTAGCAACACCGGGGAGCTGTTTTTT
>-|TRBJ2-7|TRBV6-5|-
CASSYGGTYEQYF
TGTGCCAGCAGTTATGGGGGTACCTACGAGCAGTACTTC
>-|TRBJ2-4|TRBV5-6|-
CASSVLVAKNIQYF
TGTGCCAGCAGTGTTTTGGTAGCCAAAAACATTCAGTACTTC
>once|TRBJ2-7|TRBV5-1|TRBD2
CASSSGTSGYEQYF
TGCGCCAGCAGCTCTGGGACTAGCGGCTACGAGCAGTACTTC
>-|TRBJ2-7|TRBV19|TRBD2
CASSMLGGRTYEQYF
TGTGCCAGTAGTATGTTGGGCGGGAGGACTTACGAGCAGTACTTC
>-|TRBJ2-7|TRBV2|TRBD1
CASREPGQGEYEQYF
TGTGCCAGCAGAGAACCGGGACAGGGGGAGTACGAGCAGTACTTC
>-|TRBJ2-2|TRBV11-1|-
CASRPTGRAAGELFF
TGTGCCAGCAGACCGACAGGGAGGGCGGCCGGGGAGCTGTTTTTT
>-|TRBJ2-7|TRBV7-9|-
CASSSYTGSSLSSYEQYF
TGTGCCAGCAGCTCCTACACCGGGTCGTCCTTAAGCTCCTACGAGCAGTACTTC
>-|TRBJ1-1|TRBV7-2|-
CASSPYRNTEAFF
TGTGCCAGCAGCCCATACAGGAACACTGAAGCTTTCTTT
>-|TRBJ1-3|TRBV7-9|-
CASSLGQPLGGTIYF
TGTGCCAGCAGCTTAGGACAGCCACTCGGAGGCACCATATATTTT
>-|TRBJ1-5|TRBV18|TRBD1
CASSLGQGSNQPQHF
TGTGCCAGCTCTCTGGGACAGGGCTCTAATCAGCCCCAGCATTTT
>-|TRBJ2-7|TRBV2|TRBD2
CASNDPAGGPREQYF
TGTGCCAGCAACGATCCGGCGGGAGGGCCGCGCGAGCAGTACTTC
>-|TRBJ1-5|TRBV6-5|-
CASSSSGGGGQPQHF
TGTGCCAGCAGTTCCAGCGGGGGGGGCGGGCAGCCCCAGCATTTT
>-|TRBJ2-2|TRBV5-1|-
CASNGGLSTGELFF
TGCGCCAGCAACGGGGGGCTTAGCACCGGGGAGCTGTTTTTT
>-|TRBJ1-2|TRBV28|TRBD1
CASITPDRAGRRDYGYTF
TGTGCCAGCATCACCCCGGACAGGGCCGGTCGTAGGGACTATGGCTACACCTTC
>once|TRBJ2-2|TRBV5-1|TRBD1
CASMTGVNTGELFF
TGCGCCAGCATGACAGGGGTCAACACCGGGGAGCTGTTTTTT
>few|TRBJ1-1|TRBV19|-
CASRPYPPNTEAFF
TGTGCCAGTAGGCCTTATCCCCCGAACACTGAAGCTTTCTTT
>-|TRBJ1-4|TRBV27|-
CASSFAGGRGKLFF
TGTGCCAGCAGTTTTGCGGGAGGGCGCGGAAAACTGTTTTTT
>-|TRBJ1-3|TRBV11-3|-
CASSVGGNTIYF
TGTGCCAGCAGCGTCGGTGGAAACACCATATATTTT
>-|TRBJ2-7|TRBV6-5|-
CASSYYGTYYEQYF
TGTGCCAGCAGTTACTACGGGACTTACTACGAGCAGTACTTC
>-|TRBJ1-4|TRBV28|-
CASSFIRAANEKLFF
TGTGCCAGCAGTTTTATCAGGGCGGCTAATGAAAAACTGTTTTTT
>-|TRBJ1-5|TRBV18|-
CASSPTAGQNQPQHF
TGTGCCAGCTCACCCACGGCCGGACAGAATCAGCCCCAGCATTTT
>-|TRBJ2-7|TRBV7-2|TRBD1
CASSRPGQGAYEQYF
TGTGCCAGCAGCCGCCCGGGACAGGGGGCTTACGAGCAGTACTTC
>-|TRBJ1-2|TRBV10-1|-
CASAGDYYGYTF
TGCGCCAGCGCCGGGGATTACTATGGCTACACCTTC
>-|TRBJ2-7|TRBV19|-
CASSMGRRIEQYF
TGTGCCAGTAGTATGGGCCGGAGGATCGAGCAGTACTTC
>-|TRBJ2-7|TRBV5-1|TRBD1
CASTHGTGVYEQYF
TGCGCCAGTACACACGGGACAGGGGTCTACGAGCAGTACTTC
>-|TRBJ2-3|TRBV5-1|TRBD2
CASGLTPKPGLAGGTDTQYF
TGCGCCAGCGGTCTGACCCCAAAACCGGGACTAGCGGGAGGCACAGATACGCAGTATTTT
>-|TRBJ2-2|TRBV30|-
CAWSVWDYGELFF
TGTGCCTGGAGTGTTTGGGATTACGGGGAGCTGTTTTTT
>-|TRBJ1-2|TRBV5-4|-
CASSLGAGEHGYTF
TGTGCCAGCAGCTTGGGGGCAGGGGAACACGGCTACACCTTC
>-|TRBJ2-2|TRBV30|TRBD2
CAWSDPRGLAGSVGELFF
TGTGCCTGGAGTGACCCTCGAGGACTAGCGGGAAGTGTCGGGGAGCTGTTTTTT
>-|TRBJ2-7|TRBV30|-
CAWSVWRTYEQYF
TGTGCCTGGAGTGTCTGGCGGACCTACGAGCAGTACTTC
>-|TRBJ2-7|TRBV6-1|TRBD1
CASRVMGQGTYEQYF
TGTGCCAGCAGGGTTATGGGACAGGGTACCTACGAGCAGTACTTC
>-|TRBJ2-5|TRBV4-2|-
CASSQRDRTGETQYF
TGTGCCAGCAGCCAAAGGGATCGGACTGGAGAGACCCAGTACTTC
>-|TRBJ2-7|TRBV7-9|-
CASSLQGLFTISYEQYF
TGTGCCAGCAGCTTACAGGGCCTCTTCACTATTTCGTACGAGCAGTACTTC
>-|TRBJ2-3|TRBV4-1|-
CASRQGIMQYF
TGCGCCAGCAGACAGGGAATTATGCAGTATTTT
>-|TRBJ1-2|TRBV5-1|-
CASSDGLAGGYTF
TGCGCCAGCAGCGACGGCCTGGCGGGGGGCTACACCTTC
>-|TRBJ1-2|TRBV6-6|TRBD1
CASSGAGQGAGGYTF
TGTGCCAGCAGCGGGGCGGGACAGGGGGCGGGAGGCTACACCTTC